This T cell receptor (beta chain) was observed in a study of Ad26.COV2.S vaccination and SARS-CoV-2 variants. Study overall: Recipients of Ad26.COV2.S got it intramuscularly, once or twice 56 days apart.

CDR3 size: 15 residues. Germline CDR1 is LGHNT and CDR2 is FRNRAP. The V and J ends lost 2 bases and 8 bases respectively, with 18 bases between them. About this clone: Its antigen is unknown.

Treatment meaning: roughly 19 received Ad26.COV2.S at low or high dose, single or two shots; about five received placebo; per-sample allocation not given. At day 63 after the first vaccine or placebo injection, samples were drawn. Study-level findings and limits: Vaccinees reportedly had broad spike-specific CD8+ and CD4+ T cell responses. Breadth measured for non-spike TCRs was similar across vaccine and placebo recipients.

Only in-frame clones appear in the TCRdb table, and some are missing; sequencing was by immunoSEQ multiplex PCR. The table has some 290,000 clones, 70% to 90% seen once. The chain has TRBV12-5 and TRBJ1-2; possible D gene TRBD1, 6 bases. Specimen: peripheral blood, collected in a trial of Ad26.COV2.S vaccine versus placebo. The TCR comes from a person aged 18 to 59 who received the Ad26.COV2.S COVID-19 vaccine or a placebo. The CDR3 sequence is CASGLPTGTERGYTF. As DNA, the CDR3 is TGTGCTAGTGGTTTGCCCACAGGGACTGAAAGGGGCTACACCTTC.